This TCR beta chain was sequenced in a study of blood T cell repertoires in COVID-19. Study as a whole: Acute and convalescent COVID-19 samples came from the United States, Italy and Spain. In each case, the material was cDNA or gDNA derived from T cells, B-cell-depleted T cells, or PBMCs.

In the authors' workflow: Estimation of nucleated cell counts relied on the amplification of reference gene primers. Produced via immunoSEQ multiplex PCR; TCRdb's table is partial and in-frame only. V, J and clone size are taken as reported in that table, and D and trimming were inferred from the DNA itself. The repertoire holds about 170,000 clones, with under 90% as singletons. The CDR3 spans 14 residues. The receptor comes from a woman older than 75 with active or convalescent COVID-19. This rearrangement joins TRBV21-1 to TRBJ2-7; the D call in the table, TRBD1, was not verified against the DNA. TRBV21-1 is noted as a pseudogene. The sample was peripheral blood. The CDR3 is CASSKNRPTYEQYF. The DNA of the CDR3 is TGTGCCAGCAGCAAAAACAGACCAACCTACGAGCAGTACTTC.